This paragraph reports one T cell receptor beta chain. The antigen it recognizes is unknown. No base-level quality is on record; no much larger clone is a single base apart. This sample is drawn from a study of identical twins (TCRdb year 2016). General notes on the study: To test whether fetal clonotypes persist, this study deep-sequenced TCR alpha and beta repertoires from monozygotic twins, from unrelated adults of various ages, and from cord blood. To rule out contamination, the twin experiments were replicated at different times with different library preparation protocols. General findings and caveats noted by the study authors: Abundant cord blood beta clonotypes had fewer insertions, young adult naive repertoires showed a similar but weaker trend, and memory repertoires showed no such trend. Zero-insertion analyses could be partly confounded by invariant T cells such as MAIT and iNKT, although diverse VJ usage argued against such confounding for most clonotypes. Conclusions relied on cross-sectional statistical analysis, since the same donors could not be followed over many years. Compared with coincidental sharing between unrelated individuals, out-of-frame TCR alpha sequences shared between twins showed an excess of sequences with low generation probability. Recombination models systematically underestimated out-of-frame TCR alpha sharing in monozygotic twins but agreed with sharing between unrelated individuals. Excess twin sharing in beta out-of-frame sequences was weaker because fewer shared sequences lowered the signal-to-noise ratio.

Every donor was a healthy Caucasian. The study also sequenced three unrelated non-twin adults: a male aged 18 to 29, a male aged 50 to 60 and a female aged 50 to 60. Miltenyi CD45RO+ enrichment and human naive T-cell isolation kits were used to isolate memory (CD45RO+) and naive T cells from PBMC. There are 13 amino acids in the CDR3, from cysteine to phenylalanine inclusive. The CDR3 DNA has 39 bases and is translated from base 1. Looking up the germline V gene yields CDR1 ENHRY and CDR2 SYGVKD. Deletion took 7 bases off V and 1 base off J, with a span of 10 bases between the germline ends. Library preparation employed 5' RACE. Instrument used: Illumina HiSeq 2000. Template switching introduced a universal primer binding site; the final cDNA contained a unique molecular identifier, enabling accurate counting of TCR cDNA molecules. Specific primers in the conserved constant-segment region were used to synthesize first-strand cDNA for TCR alpha and beta chains. To control for contamination, every cDNA library carried two barcodes: a SMART-Mk sample barcode plus Illumina barcodes. TruSeq adapter sequences, together with Illumina sample barcodes, were added in two successive PCR steps. TCR alpha and beta cDNA libraries were sequenced on the Illumina HiSeq platform with custom primers. As for the original processing: Raw reads were processed with MiGEC to extract unique molecular identifiers, and MiXCR was used to determine CDR3 positions. For each individual, recombination models were inferred using an EM algorithm with the repgenHMM and IGoR tools. Shared clonotypes were analyzed with the tcR package in R, and sharing was normalized by the product of cloneset sizes. To study raw recombination without the effects of thymic and clonal selection, out-of-frame nonproductive sequences were analyzed. Starting from the raw public reads, TCRdb applied fastp trimming at Q25, assembled clones with MiXCR and retained in-frame beta chains. Under each unique CDR3 protein, matching rows form one entry showing the most common genes and DNA. TCRdb assigned the V and J calls; the authors' analysis was not used. The sample includes 350,000 to 500,000 distinct CDR3 sequences, with roughly 20% observed a single time. Approximately 12% of the sample rests with the top ten.

The receptor's source is a man aged 50 or older in good health. Recombination joined TRBV10-3 with TRBJ1-1; a weak D assignment points to TRBD1 (5 bases agree). The sequenced sample was naive T cells sorted from blood. In the paper's terms, the cell subset or site label means: cells isolated with a human naive T-cell isolation kit. The nucleotides are TGTGCCATCAATACTGGGGCGAACACTGAAGCTTTCTTT. This is translated as CAINTGANTEAFF.